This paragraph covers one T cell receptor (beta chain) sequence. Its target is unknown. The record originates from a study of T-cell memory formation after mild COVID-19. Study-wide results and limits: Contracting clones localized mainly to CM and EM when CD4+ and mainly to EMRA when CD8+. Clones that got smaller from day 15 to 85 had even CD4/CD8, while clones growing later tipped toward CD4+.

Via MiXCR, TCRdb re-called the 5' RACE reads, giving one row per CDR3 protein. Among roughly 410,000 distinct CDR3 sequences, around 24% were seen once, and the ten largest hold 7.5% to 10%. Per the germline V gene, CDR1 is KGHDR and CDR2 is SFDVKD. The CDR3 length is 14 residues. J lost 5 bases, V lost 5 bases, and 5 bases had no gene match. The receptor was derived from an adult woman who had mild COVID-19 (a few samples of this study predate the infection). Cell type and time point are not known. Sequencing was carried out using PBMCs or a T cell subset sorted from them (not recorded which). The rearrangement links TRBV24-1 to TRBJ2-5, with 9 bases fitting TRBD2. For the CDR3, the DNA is TGTGCCACCAGTGGGGTAGCGGGAGCGGAGACCCAGTACTTC. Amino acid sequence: CATSGVAGAETQYF.